The 9 T cell receptor beta chains in this list originate from one sample, sequenced in a study of blood T cells in healthy people across ages. For the second PCR, which ran for about 6 to 11 cycles, a sample-barcoded 5' primer and a J-beta primer mix were used. TCRdb re-called the 5' RACE reads through MiXCR, storing one row per CDR3 protein. Seen here are hundreds of thousands of distinct CDR3 sequences, more than 45% observed once, and the top ten hold about 20%. The sample consisted of blood. The receptors stem from a man younger than 40 in good health.

The V gene is TRBV20-1, the J gene TRBJ2-1; weak D call: TRBD2 (5 bases). The CDR3 runs to 16 residues. V was trimmed by 0 bases and J by 2 bases, leaving 14 bases between them. The V gene's germline CDR1 is DFQATT and CDR2 SNEGSKA (reference sequence). CDR3: CSARDPLRAAYNEQFF. The CDR3, as DNA: TGCAGTGCTAGAGATCCCCTGCGGGCCGCCTACAATGAGCAGTTCTTC.

V gene TRBV24-1 combines with J gene TRBJ2-5, with 9 positions matching TRBD1. This CDR3 spans 14 amino acids. Trimming at V came to 10 bases and at J to 1 base, leaving 6 bases not matched to a gene. The germline CDR1 and CDR2 sequences are KGHDR and SFDVKD. DNA for the CDR3: TGTGCCACTAGGGACAGGGAGGGCCAAGAGACCCAGTACTTC. Translated: CATRDREGQETQYF.

The chain links TRBV4-2 to TRBJ2-4; D is undetermined. The DNA end favors TRBJ2-7, so the J call may be wrong. CDR3 length: 13 residues. CDR1 and CDR2 (germline): LGHNA, YNFKEQ. The CDR3 reads CASSQENPYEQYF. The CDR3, as DNA: TGTGCCAGCAGCCAAGAGAACCCCTACGAGCAGTACTTC.

This clonotype was detected only once. This chain uses TRBV28 with TRBJ1-2; TRBD1 is a possible D gene (6 bases). This CDR3 region has 16 residues. V was pared by 5 bases and J by 4 bases, with 20 bases between. Germline assignment: CDR1 MDHEN and CDR2 SYDVKM. CDR3 sequence: CASSALRTVFLYGYTF. Here the CDR3 DNA reads TGTGCCAGCAGTGCACTCCGGACAGTTTTCCTCTATGGCTACACCTTC.

The rearrangement joins TRBV27 to TRBJ2-7, with D possibly being TRBD1 (6 bases). Per germline, CDR1 MNHEY and CDR2 SMNVEV (reference sequence). V was pared by 3 bases and J by 3 bases, with 18 bases between. This CDR3 is 16 amino acids long. In nucleotides, the CDR3 is TGTGCCAGCAGTTTCTCAACAGGGCCCCGTTTCTACGAGCAGTACTTC. It specifies CASSFSTGPRFYEQYF.

This clonotype has just one count. V usage is TRBV20-1 and J usage is TRBJ1-2, with 7 bases aligning to TRBD1. This CDR3 has 12 amino acids. Germline CDR1 and CDR2: DFQATT and SNEGSKA (reference sequence). The J segment lost 5 bases and the V segment lost 8 bases, leaving 8 bases of the junction unmatched. This chain's CDR3 is CSQTQGRYGYTF. The CDR3 DNA reads as TGCAGTCAGACACAGGGGCGATATGGCTACACCTTC.

The table lists this clonotype with a few counts. The CDR3 loop is CSVLPGRRNEQFF. Here the CDR3 DNA reads TGCAGCGTGCTCCCGGGGAGGCGGAATGAGCAGTTCTTC. The genes are TRBV29-1 and TRBJ2-1; tentatively, D is TRBD2 (6 bases). The germline gives CDR1 SQVTM, CDR2 ANQGSEA. V lost 6 bases and J 7 bases, leaving 16 bases between the germline ends. This CDR3 has 13 amino acids.

The V call is TRBV20-1, the J call TRBJ2-1; D is ambiguous. The V end lost 2 bases, the J end lost 4 bases, and 15 bases lay between the germline ends. The CDR3 runs to 15 residues. The germline gives CDR1 DFQATT, CDR2 SNEGSKA (reference sequence). The CDR3 protein is CSARFPAPHYNEQFF. CDR3 coding DNA: TGCAGTGCTAGATTTCCAGCGCCTCATTACAATGAGCAGTTCTTC.

The chain uses TRBV6-2 or TRBV6-3 and TRBJ2-1, with D possibly TRBD2 on 6 matching bases. The CDR3 contains 14 residues. The V end was cut by 6 bases, the J end by 6 bases, with 15 bases between. Germline assignment: CDR1 MNHEY and CDR2 SVGEGT. The CDR3 DNA is TGTGCCAGCAGCCCGACTAGGGTAGGCAATGAGCAGTTCTTC. Encoded protein: CASSPTRVGNEQFF.